The rows below give T cell receptor beta chains drawn from one sample of a study of shared clonotypes between healthy human individuals. Profiled with immunoSEQ multiplex PCR; TCRdb holds only in-frame clones, not every one. The profile shows 1.6 million or so clones, roughly 98.5% of them singletons. Material for sequencing was naive CD4+ T cells sorted from blood. These receptors were collected from a man aged 25 to 40 in good health. The CDR3 runs from the conserved cysteine through the conserved F or W. D genes are given only for firm matches. For some rows the clone size is stated as once, few or many, or as a class when expanded; others skip it.

clone_size j_call v_call d_call cdr3_nt cdr3_aa
- TRBJ2-5 TRBV5-1 - TGCGCCAGCAGCTTGTTAAGCCAAGAGACCCAGTACTTC CASSLLSQETQYF
- TRBJ1-4 TRBV7-9 - TGTGCCAGCAGCTTAGAGGGGGGGAAGGCTAATGAAAAACTGTTTTTT CASSLEGGKANEKLFF
- TRBJ2-3 TRBV7-2 TRBD2 TGTGCCAGCAGCGTAGCGGGAGGAACTGAGGGAGATACGCAGTATTTT CASSVAGGTEGDTQYF
once TRBJ2-3 TRBV7-3 - TGTGCCAGCAGCCGCACCGCCGGGGGTAGCACAGATACGCAGTATTTT CASSRTAGGSTDTQYF
once TRBJ2-3 TRBV10-1 TRBD2 TGCGCCAGCAGTGAGGGTAGCGGGAGGGCCGTCGATACGCAGTATTTT CASSEGSGRAVDTQYF
- TRBJ2-3 TRBV29-1 - TGCAGCGTTGAAGGACCGGCAGGGGGCACAGATACGCAGTATTTT CSVEGPAGGTDTQYF
- TRBJ2-1 TRBV11-3 - TGTGCCAGCAGCTTAGGCAGAAGCAATGAGCAGTTCTTC CASSLGRSNEQFF
once TRBJ2-2 TRBV2 - TGTGCCAGCCGAATTTCTGAGGGGTTCACCGGGGAGCTGTTTTTT CASRISEGFTGELFF
- TRBJ2-5 TRBV7-8 - TGTGCCAGCAGCCCAGGGGGGAGAGAGACCCAGTACTTC CASSPGGRETQYF
once TRBJ2-1 TRBV5-1 TRBD2 TGCGCCAGCGGGACTAGCGGGAGGACCGTGTATGGTGAGCAGTTCTTC CASGTSGRTVYGEQFF
- TRBJ1-4 TRBV20-1 - TGCAGTGCTAGCGACTTTGGGGAGGCGTTTTTT CSASDFGEAFF
- TRBJ2-5 TRBV27 - TGTGCCAGCAGTTTCACCGGGGTCGAGACCCAGTACTTC CASSFTGVETQYF
- TRBJ1-3 TRBV5-5 - TGTGCCAGCAGCTTGGACAGCTACTCTGGAAACACCATATATTTT CASSLDSYSGNTIYF